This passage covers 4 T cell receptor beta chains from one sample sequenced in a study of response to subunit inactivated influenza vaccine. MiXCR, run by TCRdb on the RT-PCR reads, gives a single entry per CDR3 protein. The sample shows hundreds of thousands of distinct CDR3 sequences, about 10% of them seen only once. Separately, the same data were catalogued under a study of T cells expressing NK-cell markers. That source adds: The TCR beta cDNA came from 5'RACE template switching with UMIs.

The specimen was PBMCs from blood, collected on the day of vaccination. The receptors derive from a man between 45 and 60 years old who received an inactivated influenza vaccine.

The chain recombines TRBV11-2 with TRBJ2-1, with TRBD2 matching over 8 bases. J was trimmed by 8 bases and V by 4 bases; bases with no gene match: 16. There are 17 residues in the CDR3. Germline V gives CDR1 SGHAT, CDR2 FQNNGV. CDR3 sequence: CASSSRGRGVSRDEQFF. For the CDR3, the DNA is TGTGCCAGCAGCTCTCGTGGGCGGGGGGTCAGTAGGGATGAGCAGTTCTTC.

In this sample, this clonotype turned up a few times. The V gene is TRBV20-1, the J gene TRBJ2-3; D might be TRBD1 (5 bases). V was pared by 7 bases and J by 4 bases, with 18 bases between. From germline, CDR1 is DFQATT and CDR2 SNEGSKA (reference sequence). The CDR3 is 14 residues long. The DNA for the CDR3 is TGCAGTGTCCCCCGGAGCCAGGGCGCAGATACGCAGTATTTT. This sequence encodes CSVPRSQGADTQYF.

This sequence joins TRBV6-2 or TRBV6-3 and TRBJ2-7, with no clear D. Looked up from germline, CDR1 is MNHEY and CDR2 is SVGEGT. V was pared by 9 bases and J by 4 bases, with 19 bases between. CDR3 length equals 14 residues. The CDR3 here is CASTASGIGYEQYF. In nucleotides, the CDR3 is TGTGCCAGTACGGCGTCTGGTATTGGTTACGAGCAGTACTTC.

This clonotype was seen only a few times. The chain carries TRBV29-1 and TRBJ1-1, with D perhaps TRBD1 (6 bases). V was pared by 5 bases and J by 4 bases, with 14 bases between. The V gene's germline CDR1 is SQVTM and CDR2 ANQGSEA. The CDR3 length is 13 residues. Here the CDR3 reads CSVQQGRGTEAFF. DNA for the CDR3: TGCAGCGTTCAACAGGGCAGGGGCACTGAAGCTTTCTTT.